What follows describes a single T cell receptor beta chain. Generated by immunoSEQ multiplex PCR, the TCRdb table keeps only in-frame clones and is missing some. The sample lists 60,000 to 70,000 clones, roughly 80% occurring once. This sample was included in a study of blood T cell repertoires in COVID-19. Looking at the study overall: The study drew acute and convalescent COVID-19 samples from the United States, Italy and Spain. T cells, B-cell-depleted T cells, or PBMCs provided the cDNA or gDNA that served as material.

CDR1 is MNHEY and CDR2 is SMNVEV in the germline V gene (reference sequence). The V and J ends lost 3 bases and 0 bases respectively, with 14 bases between them. The CDR3 contains 16 residues. The TCR originated in a man in his sixties with acute or convalescent COVID-19. V and J are TRBV27 and TRBJ1-1; the D gene is possibly TRBD1 (5 bases). Sequencing used peripheral blood. CDR3 in amino acids: CASSFGGAGVNTEAFF. CDR3 DNA: TGTGCCAGCAGTTTTGGAGGGGCGGGGGTGAACACTGAAGCTTTCTTT.